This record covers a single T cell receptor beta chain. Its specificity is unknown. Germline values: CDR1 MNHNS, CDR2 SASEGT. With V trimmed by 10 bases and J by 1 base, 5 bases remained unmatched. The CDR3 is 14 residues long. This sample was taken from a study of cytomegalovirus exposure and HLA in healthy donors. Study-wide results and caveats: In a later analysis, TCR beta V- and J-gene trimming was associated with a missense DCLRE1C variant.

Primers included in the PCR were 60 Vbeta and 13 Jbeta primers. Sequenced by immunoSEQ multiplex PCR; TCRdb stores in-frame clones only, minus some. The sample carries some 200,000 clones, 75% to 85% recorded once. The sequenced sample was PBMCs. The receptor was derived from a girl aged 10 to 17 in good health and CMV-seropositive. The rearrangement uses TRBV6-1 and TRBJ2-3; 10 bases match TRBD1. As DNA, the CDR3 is TGTGCCACCCGACAGGGGGCGGGCACAGATACGCAGTATTTT. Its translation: CATRQGAGTDTQYF.